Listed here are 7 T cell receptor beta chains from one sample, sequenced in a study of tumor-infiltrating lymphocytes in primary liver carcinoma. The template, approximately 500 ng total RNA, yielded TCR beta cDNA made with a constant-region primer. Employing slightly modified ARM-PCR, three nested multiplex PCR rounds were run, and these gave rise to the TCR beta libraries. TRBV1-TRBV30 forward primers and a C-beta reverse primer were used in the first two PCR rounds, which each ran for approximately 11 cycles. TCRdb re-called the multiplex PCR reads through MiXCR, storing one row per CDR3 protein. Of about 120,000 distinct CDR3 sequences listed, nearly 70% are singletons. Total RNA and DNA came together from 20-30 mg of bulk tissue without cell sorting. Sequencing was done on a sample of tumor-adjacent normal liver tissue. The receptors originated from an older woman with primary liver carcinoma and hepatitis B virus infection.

The CDR3 sequence is CASSSRLPTDSPGNAIYF. The CDR3, as DNA: TGTGCCAGCAGCTCGCGCCTCCCGACAGATAGCCCTGGAAACGCTATATATTTT. The rearrangement uses TRBV11-2 and TRBJ1-3, with TRBD1 as a possible D gene (5 bases). CDR3 length equals 18 residues. With 4 bases removed from V and 13 bases from J, the gap between germline ends came to 32 bases. The germline CDR1 and CDR2 sequences are SGHAT and FQNNGV. Drawing the rest from reference TRBV11-2 and TRBJ1-3, the complete variable domain is EAGVAQSPRYKIIEKRQSVAFWCNPISGHATLYWYQQILGQGPKLLIQFQNNGVVDDSQLPKDRFSAERLKGVDSTLKIQPAKLEDSAVYLCASSSRLPTDSPGNAIYFGEGSWLTVV.

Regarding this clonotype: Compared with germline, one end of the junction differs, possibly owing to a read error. CDR3 in amino acids: CASSVRDKATDKQLF. DNA for the CDR3: TGTGCCAGCAGCGTCCGGGACAAGGCCACCGATAAGCAGCTCTTC. The V gene is TRBV11-2, the J gene TRBJ2-1; a possible D gene is TRBD1 (6 bases). The CDR3 length is 15 residues. Germline CDR1 SGHAT, CDR2 FQNNGV.

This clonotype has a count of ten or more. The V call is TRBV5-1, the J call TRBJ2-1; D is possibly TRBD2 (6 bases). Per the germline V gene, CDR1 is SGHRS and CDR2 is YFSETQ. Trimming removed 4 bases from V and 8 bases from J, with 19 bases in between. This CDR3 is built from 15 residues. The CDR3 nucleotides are TGCGCCAGCAGCCCGGATGGGGTAACGGGGGATGAGCAGTTCTTC. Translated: CASSPDGVTGDEQFF.

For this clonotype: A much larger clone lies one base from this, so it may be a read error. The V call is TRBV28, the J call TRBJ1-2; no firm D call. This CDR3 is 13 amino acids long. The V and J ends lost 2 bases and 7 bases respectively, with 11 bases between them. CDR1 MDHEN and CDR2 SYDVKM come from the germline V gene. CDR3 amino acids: CASSLRRVGGYTF. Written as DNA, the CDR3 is TGTGCCAGCAGTTTACGGAGGGTCGGTGGCTACACCTTC.

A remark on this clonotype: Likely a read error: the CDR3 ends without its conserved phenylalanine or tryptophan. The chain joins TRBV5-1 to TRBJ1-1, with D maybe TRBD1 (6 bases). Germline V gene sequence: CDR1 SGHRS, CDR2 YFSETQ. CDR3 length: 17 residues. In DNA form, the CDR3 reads TGCGCCAACAGCTTCTGGAAGGGCGGGGGGCAGGGAACTGAAGCTTTCCTT. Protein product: CANSFWKGGGQGTEAFL.

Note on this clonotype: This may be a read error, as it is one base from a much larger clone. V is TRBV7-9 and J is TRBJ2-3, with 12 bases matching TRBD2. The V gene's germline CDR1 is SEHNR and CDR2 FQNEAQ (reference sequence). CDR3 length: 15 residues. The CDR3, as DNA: TGTGCCAGCAGGACTAGCGGGAGTAACGCAGATACGCTGTATTTT. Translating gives CASRTSGSNADTLYF.

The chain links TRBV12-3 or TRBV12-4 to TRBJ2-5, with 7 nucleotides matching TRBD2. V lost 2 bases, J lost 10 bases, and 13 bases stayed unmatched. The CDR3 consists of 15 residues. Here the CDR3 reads CASSLLRGYQEFQYF. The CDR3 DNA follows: TGTGCCAGCAGTTTACTGCGGGGGTACCAAGAGTTCCAGTACTTC.